This T cell receptor beta chain was retrieved from a study of OX40 agonist ivuxolimab in advanced cancers. Overall study: One patient with hepatocellular carcinoma and two with cutaneous melanoma, three in all, had partial responses. Study observations and caveats: Clonal expansion among partial responders at 0.1-3.0 mg/kg ranked near the lowest. At doses 0.1 to 3.0 mg/kg, CD4+ and CD8+ clones expanded.

Researchers took blood at baseline, on cycle 4 day 1, and on cycle 7 day 1. Germline assignment: CDR1 ENHRY and CDR2 SYGVKD. The length of the CDR3 is 16 residues. V lost 10 bases to trimming and J lost 1 base, with 19 bases between them. Generated by immunoSEQ multiplex PCR, the TCRdb table keeps only in-frame clones and is missing some. The table has roughly 49,000 clones, around 86% seen once. To note about this clone: Its antigen is unidentified.

This receptor was identified in an adult with an advanced solid tumor such as melanoma, head and neck, liver or kidney cancer. The chain uses TRBV10-3 and TRBJ2-2; D remains ambiguous. Sequences were derived from CD4+ or CD8+ T cells sorted from blood, sampled in a trial of the OX40 agonist ivuxolimab. The CDR3 nucleotides read TGTGCCACCGCCTCGTACAGTTCTCGGAACACCGGGGAGCTGTTTTTT. It codes for CATASYSSRNTGELFF.